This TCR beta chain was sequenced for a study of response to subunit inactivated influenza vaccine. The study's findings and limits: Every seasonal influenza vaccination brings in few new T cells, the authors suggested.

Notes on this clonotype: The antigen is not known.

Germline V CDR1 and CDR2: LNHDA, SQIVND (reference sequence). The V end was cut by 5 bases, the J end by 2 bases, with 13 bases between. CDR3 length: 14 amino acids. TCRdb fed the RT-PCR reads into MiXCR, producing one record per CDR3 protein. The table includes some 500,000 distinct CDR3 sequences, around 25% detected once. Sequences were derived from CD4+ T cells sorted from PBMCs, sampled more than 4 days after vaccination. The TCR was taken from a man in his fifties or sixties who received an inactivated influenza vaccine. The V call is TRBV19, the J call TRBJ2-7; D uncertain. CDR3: CASSQAGATYEQYF. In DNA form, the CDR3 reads TGTGCCAGTAGTCAGGCCGGAGCTACCTACGAGCAGTACTTC. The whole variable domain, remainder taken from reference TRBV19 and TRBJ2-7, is DGGITQSPKYLFRKEGQNVTLSCEQNLNHDAMYWYRQDPGQGLRLIYYSQIVNDFQKGDIAEGYSVSREKKESFPLTVTSAQKNPTAFYLCASSQAGATYEQYFGPGTRLTVT.